This T cell receptor beta chain was retrieved from a study of cytomegalovirus exposure and HLA in healthy donors. Primers included in the PCR were 60 Vbeta and 13 Jbeta primers. The authors' processing: An analysis performed later counted 75 million to 80 million unique TCR beta chains (approximately 10 million of them shared). Method: immunoSEQ multiplex PCR; TCRdb's copy keeps in-frame clones and lacks some. For V, J and clone size, that table is used; D and trimming come from the DNA. The profile covers 130,000 or so clones, with roughly three quarters appearing a single time and approximately 0.94% taken by the ten largest. The germline gives CDR1 SGHVS, CDR2 FQNEAQ. The CDR3 sequence is 15 residues long. V was shortened by 6 bases and J by 4 bases, with 13 bases between the two germline ends. Among the donors, all were healthy bone marrow donors.

The chain employs TRBV7-8 and TRBJ2-6; tentatively, D is TRBD1 (5 bases). This TCR was recovered from a woman between 55 and 75 years old in good health and CMV-seronegative. Sequencing input: PBMCs. CDR3 sequence reads: CASSRTGSGANVLTF. CDR3 bases: TGTGCCAGCAGTCGAACAGGTTCCGGGGCCAACGTCCTGACTTTC.